This TCR beta chain is drawn from a study of T-cell memory formation after mild COVID-19. Study as a whole: Among the donors, TCR clusters were largely specific to each donor. Study observations and caveats: Memory cells collected pre-infection included some clones that later responded, suggesting cross-reactive memory joined. Clones contracting day 15 to 85 were balanced CD4/CD8; later expanders leaned CD4+. The authors left the SARS-CoV-2 specificity of second-wave clones peaking on day 37 unconfirmed.

Points on this clonotype: Antigen specificity is unknown.

TCRdb ran MiXCR on the 5' RACE reads and lists one entry per CDR3 protein. The repertoire has about 190,000 distinct CDR3 sequences, about a fifth of them found once; the top ten carry more than 20%. The receptor's source is an adult woman who had mild COVID-19 (a few samples of this study predate the infection). Cell type and time point are not known. The sequenced sample was PBMCs or a T cell subset sorted from them (not recorded which).

The CDR3 sequence: CASSYTSASSYNEQFF. The CDR3 coding sequence is TGTGCCAGCAGCTACACCTCGGCTAGCTCCTACAATGAGCAGTTCTTC. J is TRBJ2-1 and V is TRBV7-9; D unresolved. V shed 4 bases and J shed 0 bases, with 13 bases lying between them. CDR3 length: 16 residues. CDR1 and CDR2 (germline): SEHNR, FQNEAQ (reference sequence).